This T cell receptor beta chain comes out of a study of blood T cells in healthy people across ages (dated by TCRdb to about 2015). Concerning the study at large: In model experiments, template switching captured roughly one uniquely barcoded TCR beta cDNA molecule for every two T cells. The donors were split into four age groups: young (average 16 years), middle-aged (39), aged (more than 55) and long-lived (about 82). Donors of different ages were randomly distributed across sequencing lanes to avoid experimental bias. For two donors (one aged 18 to 30 and one aged 80 or older), the study analyzed two additional independent replicas of 1 million unique cDNA reads from the same blood draw. The study measured age-related changes in TCR beta repertoire diversity using deep sequencing normalized with unique cDNA molecular identifiers. Overall study outcomes, separate from this receptor: Estimates of total diversity based on one million sequenced T cells were regarded as lower bounds and as underestimates. Observed TCR beta diversity correlated strongly with the percentage of naive T cells measured by flow cytometry. The long-lived group showed more naive CD4+ T cells, fewer expanded clones and increased TCR diversity than the aged group, suggesting age selection. Because profiling used bulk unsorted PBMCs, naive and antigen-experienced compartments could not be compared conclusively. As age increased, observed TCR beta diversity per million T cells dropped in a roughly linear way, and a significant reduction was already evident by age about 36. The CMV infection status of donors was not known, potentially confounding age-related changes in expanded clonotypes.

Donors were roughly 40 systemically healthy Caucasian individuals from Russia aged 6 to 90 years. About 9.6 milliliters of peripheral blood were collected from each donor into EDTA-treated Vacutainer tubes. Ficoll-Paque density-gradient centrifugation was used to isolate PBMCs, with at least 6.5 million per sample. Total RNA, at least 5 micrograms per sample, was extracted from PBMCs with Trizol reagent. For every donor, an aliquot of PBMCs went through flow cytometry to measure the percentages of naive CD45RAhigh/CD27high T cells. CDR1 ENHRY and CDR2 SYGVKD are derived from the germline V gene. V has 8 bases trimmed and J has 0 bases trimmed; junction bases matching no gene number 9. Reading from cysteine to phenylalanine, the CDR3 counts 18 amino acids. Solely the CDR3 DNA is kept, with 54 bases framed from the first base. Library preparation employed 5' RACE. Instrument used: Illumina HiSeq 2500. A second PCR of roughly 7 to 11 cycles was performed with a sample-barcoded 5' primer and a J-beta primer mix. Each TCR beta cDNA molecule received a unique molecular identifier from a template-switch 5' adaptor carrying 12 random nucleotides. Each sample yielded at least 2.5 million CDR3-containing paired-end reads. The Mint cDNA synthesis kit, primed by a TRBC-specific oligonucleotide, was used to synthesize first-strand cDNA from all RNA. After uracil-DNA glycosylase treatment, a first 18-cycle PCR used universal primers M1SS and BC2_uni_R on all cDNA. As for the original processing: For normalization, 1 million high-quality reads were randomly selected from each sample, with every read carrying a distinct molecular identifier. Instead of being binned into consensus sequences, reads that shared molecular identifiers were thrown out. MiTCR, set to a Q25 quality threshold and the strictest error-elimination algorithm, was used for CDR3 identification, clonotype clustering and error correction. A nonparametric unseen species model with Euler transformation was used to estimate a lower bound on total TCR beta diversity. TCRdb's own reprocessing of the public reads used fastp at Q25 and MiXCR and kept productive beta chains. A single entry per CDR3 protein holds the most common genes and DNA from its merged rows. In this record, the V and J calls reflect TCRdb's handling and not the investigators' own analysis. The sample data list fewer than 2,000,000 distinct CDR3 sequences, and 34% of these were observed just once. The ten largest clonotypes hold 11% of the sample.

This clonotype appeared a few times. Its antigen remains unidentified. Base-call qualities are not available, and no considerably larger clone is one nucleotide away. Sequencing was carried out using blood. The chain is assembled from TRBV10-3 and TRBJ2-1, with TRBD2 matching 14 junction bases. This sequence was found in a woman aged 25 to 39 in good health. The CDR3 is CAIGGTSGSSSSYNEQFF. The DNA sequence follows: TGTGCCATCGGTGGGACTAGCGGGAGTTCCAGCTCCTACAATGAGCAGTTCTTC.